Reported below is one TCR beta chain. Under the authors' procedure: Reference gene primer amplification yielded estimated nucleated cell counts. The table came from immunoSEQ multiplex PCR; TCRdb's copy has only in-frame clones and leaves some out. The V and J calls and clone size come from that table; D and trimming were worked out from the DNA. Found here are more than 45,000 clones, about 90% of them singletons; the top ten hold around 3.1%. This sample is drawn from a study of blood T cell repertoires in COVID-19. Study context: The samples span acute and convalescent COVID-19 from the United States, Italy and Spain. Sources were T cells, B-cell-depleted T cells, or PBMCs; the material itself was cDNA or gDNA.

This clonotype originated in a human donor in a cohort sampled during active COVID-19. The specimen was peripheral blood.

Written as DNA, the CDR3 is TGTGCCAGCAGCTTAAGCTGGACAAACTACAATGAGCAGTTCTTC. Translated, it gives CASSLSWTNYNEQFF. V and J are TRBV7-2 and TRBJ2-1; TRBD1 is a possible D gene (5 bases). The CDR3 contains 15 residues. Germline loops: CDR1 SGHTA, CDR2 FQGNSA. The ends were cut back, 2 bases at V and 3 bases at J, with 11 bases in the middle.